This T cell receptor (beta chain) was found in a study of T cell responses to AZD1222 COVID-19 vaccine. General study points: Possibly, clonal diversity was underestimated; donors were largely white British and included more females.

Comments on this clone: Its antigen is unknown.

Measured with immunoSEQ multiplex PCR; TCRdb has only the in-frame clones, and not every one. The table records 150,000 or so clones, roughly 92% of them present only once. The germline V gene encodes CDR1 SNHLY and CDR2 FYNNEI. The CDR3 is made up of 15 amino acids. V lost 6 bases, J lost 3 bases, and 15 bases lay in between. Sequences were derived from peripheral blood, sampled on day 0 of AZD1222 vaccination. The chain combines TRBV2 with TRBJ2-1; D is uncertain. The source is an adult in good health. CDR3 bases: TGTGCCAGCAGCGCTTCGAGGAGCCTCTACAATGAGCAGTTCTTC. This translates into CASSASRSLYNEQFF.